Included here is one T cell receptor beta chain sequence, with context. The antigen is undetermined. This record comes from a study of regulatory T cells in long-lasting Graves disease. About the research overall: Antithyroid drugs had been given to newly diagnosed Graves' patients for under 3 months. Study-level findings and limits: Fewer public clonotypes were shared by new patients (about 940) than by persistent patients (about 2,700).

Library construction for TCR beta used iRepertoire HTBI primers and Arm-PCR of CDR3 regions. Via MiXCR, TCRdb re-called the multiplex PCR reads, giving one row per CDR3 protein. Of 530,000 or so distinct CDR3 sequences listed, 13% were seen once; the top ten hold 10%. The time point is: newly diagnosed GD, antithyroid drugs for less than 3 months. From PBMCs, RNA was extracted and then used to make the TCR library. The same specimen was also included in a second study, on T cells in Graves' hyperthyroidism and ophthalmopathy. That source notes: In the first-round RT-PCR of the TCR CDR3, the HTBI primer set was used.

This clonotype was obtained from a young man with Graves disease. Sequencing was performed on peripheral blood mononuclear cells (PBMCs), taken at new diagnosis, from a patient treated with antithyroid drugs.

CDR3 sequence: CSADGTSGRRYNEQFF. CDR3 nucleotides: TGCAGCGCCGATGGGACTAGCGGGAGGAGATACAATGAGCAGTTCTTC. The chain combines TRBV29-1 with TRBJ2-1; 15 bases map to TRBD2. The CDR3 contains 16 residues. Germline CDR1 and CDR2: SQVTM and ANQGSEA. V lost 7 bases and J lost 4; bases outside the gene matches: 8.